This record looks at one T cell receptor (beta chain) sequence and its context. This sample is part of a study of blood T cell repertoires in COVID-19. The CDR3 has 15 residues. With 6 bases removed from V and 0 bases from J, the gap between germline ends came to 12 bases. The germline V gene encodes CDR1 MNHEY and CDR2 SVGAGI. Methods used by the authors: For nucleated cells, counts were estimated from reference gene primer amplification. TCRdb keeps only in-frame clones here, not all; method: immunoSEQ multiplex PCR. That table furnishes V, J and clone size, whereas the DNA furnished D and trimming. The sample includes approximately 160,000 clones, 70% to 85% of them seen just once.

Sequenced: peripheral blood. The chain is built from TRBV6-5 and TRBJ1-3, with D tentatively TRBD1 (6 bases). The receptor's source is a woman in her 50s in a cohort sampled during active or convalescent COVID-19. In nucleotides, the CDR3 is TGTGCCAGCAGCGTGACAGGCCGCTCTGGAAACACCATATATTTT. This encodes CASSVTGRSGNTIYF.